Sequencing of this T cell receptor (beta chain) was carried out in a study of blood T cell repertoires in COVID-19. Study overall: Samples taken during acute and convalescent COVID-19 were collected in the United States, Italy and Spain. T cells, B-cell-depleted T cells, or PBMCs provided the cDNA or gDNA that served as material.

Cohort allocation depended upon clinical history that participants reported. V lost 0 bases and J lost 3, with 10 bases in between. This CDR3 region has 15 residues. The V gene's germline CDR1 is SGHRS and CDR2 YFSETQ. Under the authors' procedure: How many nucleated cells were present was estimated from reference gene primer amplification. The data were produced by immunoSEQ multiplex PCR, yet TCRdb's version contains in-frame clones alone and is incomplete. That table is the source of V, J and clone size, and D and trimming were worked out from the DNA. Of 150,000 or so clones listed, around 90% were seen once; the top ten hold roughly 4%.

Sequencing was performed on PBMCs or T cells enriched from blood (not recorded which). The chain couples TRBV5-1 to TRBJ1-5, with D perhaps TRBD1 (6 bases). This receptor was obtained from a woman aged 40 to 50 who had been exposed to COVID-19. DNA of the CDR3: TGCGCCAGCAGCTTGGGAGGACAGCCCAATCAGCCCCAGCATTTT. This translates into CASSLGGQPNQPQHF.